Shown below are 25 T cell receptor beta chains from a single sample sequenced in a study of blood T cell repertoires in COVID-19. Libraries were prepared by immunoSEQ multiplex PCR; TCRdb keeps only in-frame clonotypes and omits some of them. This table has under 350,000 clones, about 86% appearing once. Sequenced sample: PBMCs or T cells enriched from blood (not recorded which). These receptors came from a woman aged 40 to 50 with acute COVID-19.

J is TRBJ1-1 and V is TRBV6-4, with D possibly TRBD1 on 6 matching bases. Germline V lookup: CDR1 MRHNA, CDR2 SNTAGT. V dropped 6 bases and J dropped 0 bases, with 11 bases sitting between them. CDR3 size: 14 residues. The CDR3 DNA reads as TGTGCCAGCAGACCCGACAGGATGAACACTGAAGCTTTCTTT. It specifies CASRPDRMNTEAFF.

This clone was found once. The chain has TRBV3-1 (or the pseudogene TRBV3-2) and TRBJ2-5, with TRBD1 identical over 7 bases. The CDR3 totals 16 residues. From germline, CDR1 is LGHDT and CDR2 YNNKEL (reference sequence). V was pared by 4 bases and J by 2 bases, with 10 bases of the junction left unmatched. CDR3 bases: TGTGCCAGCAGCCGGGAAGGGGGCCGGCTACAAGAGACCCAGTACTTC. Protein sequence: CASSREGGRLQETQYF.

CDR3 protein: CASSERQGSYEQYF. CDR3 nucleotides: TGCGCCAGCAGCGAAAGACAGGGGTCTTACGAGCAGTACTTC. The chain joins TRBV4-1 to TRBJ2-7; 8 bases line up with TRBD1. This CDR3 is built from 14 residues. V was clipped by 5 bases and J by 4 bases; unmatched bases: 7. Germline assignment: CDR1 MGHRA and CDR2 YSYEKL.

The chain couples TRBV28 to TRBJ1-5; tentative D call: TRBD1 (5 bases). Germline values: CDR1 MDHEN, CDR2 SYDVKM. The V end lost 6 bases, the J end lost 6 bases, and 15 bases lay between the germline ends. The CDR3 sequence is 14 residues long. The CDR3 loop reads CASREGIGGQPQHF. The CDR3 coding sequence is TGTGCCAGCAGAGAAGGGATCGGGGGTCAGCCCCAGCATTTT.

This chain connects TRBV6-2 or TRBV6-3 to TRBJ1-1; 7 nucleotides match TRBD1. J gave up 1 base and V 5 bases, and 4 bases lay outside the gene matches. The CDR3 runs to 14 residues. The germline V gene encodes CDR1 MNHEY and CDR2 SVGEGT. The CDR3 DNA sequence: TGTGCCAGCAGTGTGACAGGGAAGAACACTGAAGCTTTCTTT. It specifies CASSVTGKNTEAFF.

About this clone: Additional DNA sequences in this sample encode the identical CDR3. The chain uses TRBV7-2 and TRBJ1-3; D is unclear. Trimming took off 1 base at V and 2 bases at J, with 6 bases between the two ends. This CDR3 has 14 amino acids. CDR1 is SGHTA, CDR2 FQGNSA, per germline. The CDR3 loop reads CASSLGQTGNTIYF. The CDR3 DNA follows: TGTGCCAGCAGCTTAGGGCAGACTGGAAACACCATATATTTT.

Here the CDR3 reads CASSQEEGRNEQFF. The CDR3 DNA follows: TGCGCCAGCAGCCAAGAGGAGGGGAGAAATGAGCAGTTCTTC. The chain is built from TRBV4-1 and TRBJ2-1; D perhaps matches TRBD2 (6 bases). Germline CDR1 MGHRA, CDR2 YSYEKL. V was pared by 0 bases and J by 7 bases, with 10 bases between. The CDR3 consists of 14 residues.

The genes are TRBV3-1 (or the pseudogene TRBV3-2) and TRBJ1-2, with 8 bases fitting TRBD1. The J segment lost 7 bases and the V segment lost 2 bases, leaving 3 bases of the junction unmatched. Germline V gives CDR1 LGHDT, CDR2 YNNKEL (reference sequence). This CDR3 is 13 amino acids long. CDR3 region: CASSQSQGGGYTF. As DNA, the CDR3 is TGTGCCAGCAGCCAATCACAGGGGGGTGGCTACACCTTC.

The chain uses TRBV7-6 and TRBJ2-3; TRBD2 agrees at 7 bases. This CDR3 is built from 17 residues. In germline, CDR1 is SGHVS, CDR2 FNYEAQ. V shed 2 bases, J shed 0 bases, and the junction held 8 bases outside the gene matches. CDR3 coding DNA: TGTGCCAGCAGCTTACACCTCCTTAGCGGGAGCACAGATACGCAGTATTTT. This codes for CASSLHLLSGSTDTQYF. Based on the CDR3 plus reference TRBV7-6 and TRBJ2-3, the full variable domain is GAGVSQSPRYKVTKRGQDVALRCDPISGHVSLYWYRQALGQGPEFLTYFNYEAQQDKSGLPNDRFSAERPEGSISTLTIQRTEQRDSAMYRCASSLHLLSGSTDTQYFGPGTRLTVL.

V gene TRBV28 combines with J gene TRBJ1-2, with a weak D call TRBD1 (6 bases). CDR3 length equals 14 residues. The ends were cut back, 3 bases at V and 5 bases at J, with 13 bases in the middle. Germline lookup yields CDR1 MDHEN and CDR2 SYDVKM. The CDR3 spells CASSFGTREYGYTF. Here the CDR3 DNA reads TGTGCCAGCAGTTTCGGGACAAGGGAGTATGGCTACACCTTC.

This chain joins TRBV5-6 and TRBJ1-2; D is ambiguous. This CDR3 has 13 amino acids. The V end lost 3 bases, the J end lost 1 base, and 7 bases lay between the germline ends. Germline-derived CDR1 and CDR2 are SGHDT and YYEEEE. The CDR3 is CASSWQNNYGYTF. CDR3 in DNA: TGTGCCAGCAGCTGGCAGAATAACTATGGCTACACCTTC.

The chain joins TRBV9 to TRBJ2-1, with D maybe TRBD1 (5 bases). CDR3 length equals 14 residues. CDR1 is SGDLS and CDR2 is YYNGEE in the germline V gene. The germline V and J ends were trimmed by 0 bases and 4 bases, with 8 bases remaining between them. The CDR3 is CASSVDDRYNEQFF. Here the CDR3 DNA reads TGTGCCAGCAGCGTAGATGACAGATACAATGAGCAGTTCTTC. The full variable domain, rest sourced from reference TRBV9 and TRBJ2-1, is DSGVTQTPKHLITATGQRVTLRCSPRSGDLSVYWYQQSLDQGLQFLIQYYNGEERAKGNILERFSAQQFPDLHSELNLSSLELGDSALYFCASSVDDRYNEQFFGPGTRLTVL.

This clone came up many times. This sequence joins TRBV6-2 or TRBV6-3 and TRBJ1-6; 12 bases are a match to TRBD1. Trimming removed 2 bases from V and 1 base from J; junction bases left unmatched: 6. CDR1 and CDR2 (germline): MNHEY, SVGEGT. The CDR3 runs 19 residues. The chain's CDR3 is CASSYRDRGQGSYNSPLHF. The CDR3, as DNA: TGTGCCAGCAGTTACCGGGACAGGGGGCAAGGATCCTATAATTCACCCCTCCACTTT.

The chain joins TRBV6-5 to TRBJ2-1, with TRBD2 matching 10 bases. Looked up from germline, CDR1 is MNHEY and CDR2 is SVGAGI. V lost 8 bases and J lost 7; bases outside the gene matches: 8. The CDR3 runs 14 residues. In DNA, the CDR3 is TGTGCCAGCCAGCGGGGGGGTCCGGTGAATGAGCAGTTCTTC. Translating gives CASQRGGPVNEQFF.

The chain recombines TRBV7-2 with TRBJ2-5, with TRBD2 matching over 12 bases. V shed 5 bases and J 3 bases; nucleotides not matched to a gene: 10. CDR1 and CDR2 (germline): SGHTA, FQGNSA. The CDR3 length is 17 residues. The CDR3 region is CASSPKTSGGPKETQYF. CDR3 DNA sequence: TGTGCCAGCAGCCCCAAGACTAGCGGGGGCCCTAAAGAGACCCAGTACTTC. The full variable domain, rest sourced from reference TRBV7-2 and TRBJ2-5, is GAGVSQSPSNKVTEKGKDVELRCDPISGHTALYWYRQSLGQGLEFLIYFQGNSAPDKSGLPSDRFSAERTGGSVSTLTIQRTQQEDSAVYLCASSPKTSGGPKETQYFGPGTRLLVL.

V and J are TRBV7-8 and TRBJ2-1, with D perhaps matching TRBD1 (5 bases). CDR1 is SGHVS, CDR2 FQNEAQ, per germline. Deletions cut 2 bases from V and 1 base from J, with 24 bases between. This CDR3 comprises 20 residues. The CDR3: CASSLRAHGDSLRSYNEQFF. The DNA for the CDR3 is TGTGCCAGCAGCTTAAGGGCCCACGGCGACAGTTTGCGGTCCTACAATGAGCAGTTCTTC.

The chain links TRBV7-9 to TRBJ1-2; TRBD1 agrees at 7 bases. CDR3 size: 14 residues. The V gene end was trimmed by 2 bases and the J gene end by 6 bases; junction bases not matched to a gene: 6. The germline V gene encodes CDR1 SEHNR and CDR2 FQNEAQ (reference sequence). CDR3 residues: CASSLSRGRDGYTF. The CDR3 nucleotides read TGTGCCAGCAGCTTAAGTAGGGGGCGCGATGGCTACACCTTC.

The V gene is TRBV7-3, the J gene TRBJ1-2; D is perhaps TRBD1 (5 bases). The germline gives CDR1 SGHTA, CDR2 FQGTGA. Between the trimmed V and J ends, which lost 5 bases and 8 bases, there was a span of 21 bases. This CDR3 region has 15 residues. This CDR3 is CASSRWEIRVGGYTF. As DNA, the CDR3 is TGTGCCAGCAGCCGCTGGGAAATCAGGGTGGGCGGCTACACCTTC.

CDR3 nucleotide sequence: TGTGCCAGCAGCCAAATCCTACTAGCGGGAGAATTCAGTGAGCAGTTCTTC. It specifies CASSQILLAGEFSEQFF. The rearrangement links TRBV3-1 (or the pseudogene TRBV3-2) to TRBJ2-1; TRBD2 matches at 11 bases. The CDR3 extends over 17 amino acids. With V trimmed by 2 bases and J by 9 bases, 12 bases remained unmatched. Germline CDR1 reads LGHDT; CDR2 reads YNNKEL (reference sequence).

V is TRBV7-9 and J is TRBJ1-6; possible D gene TRBD1, 6 bases. The V and J ends lost 1 base and 8 bases respectively, with 12 bases between them. The length of the CDR3 is 15 residues. Germline values: CDR1 SEHNR, CDR2 FQNEAQ (reference sequence). The CDR3: CASSLVRGADSPLHF. Written as DNA, the CDR3 is TGTGCCAGCAGCTTAGTTCGGGGGGCGGATTCACCCCTCCACTTT.

J is TRBJ1-1 and V is TRBV6-6; D possibly corresponds to TRBD1 (5 bases). Germline V CDR1 and CDR2: MNHNY, SVGAGI (reference sequence). The V end lost 6 bases, the J end lost 4 bases, and 12 bases lay between the germline ends. This CDR3 is 13 amino acids long. CDR3 sequence reads: CASSLPGGTEAFF. The CDR3 bases are TGTGCCAGCAGCCTCCCGGGGGGCACTGAAGCTTTCTTT.

The gene calls are TRBV10-3 and TRBJ2-7, with 9 nucleotides matching TRBD2. There are 16 residues in the CDR3. The germline CDR1 and CDR2 sequences are ENHRY and SYGVKD. V gave up 7 bases and J gave up 2 bases; unmatched junction bases: 12. The CDR3 bases are TGTGCCATCACCCCAGGAAGCGGGGGGCCAACCTACGAGCAGTACTTC. This codes for CAITPGSGGPTYEQYF.

This clone was seen only a few times. The chain combines TRBV4-1 with TRBJ2-3; 13 positions match TRBD2. Germline V gives CDR1 MGHRA, CDR2 YSYEKL. CDR3 length equals 21 residues. V lost 0 bases, J lost 1 base, and 13 bases stayed unmatched. CDR3 coding DNA: TGCGCCAGCAGCCAAGAACCCCAGACTAGCGGGAGGAGGTGGGGCACAGATACGCAGTATTTT. This sequence encodes CASSQEPQTSGRRWGTDTQYF.

The V gene is TRBV25-1, the J gene TRBJ2-3; D may be TRBD2 (6 bases). Between the trimmed V and J ends, which lost 1 base and 2 bases, there was a span of 13 bases. This CDR3 has 16 residues. Germline values: CDR1 MGHDK, CDR2 SYGVNS. CDR3 residues: CASSEFRRGHTDTQYF. The CDR3 DNA reads TGTGCCAGCAGTGAATTCAGGAGGGGCCACACAGATACGCAGTATTTT.

This rearrangement joins TRBV18 to TRBJ1-3; 7 bases fit TRBD1. Germline V lookup: CDR1 KGHSH, CDR2 LQKENI. The CDR3 is 14 amino acids. J lost 5 bases, V lost 5 bases, and 6 bases had no gene match. The CDR3 is CASSATGVRNTIYF. CDR3 in DNA: TGTGCCAGCTCAGCTACAGGGGTCCGAAACACCATATATTTT. The variable domain in full, completed from reference TRBV18 and TRBJ1-3, reads NAGVMQNPRHLVRRRGQEARLRCSPMKGHSHVYWYRQLPEEGLKFMVYLQKENIIDESGMPKERFSAEFPKEGPSILRIQQVVRGDSAAYFCASSATGVRNTIYFGEGSWLTVV.